These T cell receptor beta chains were read from a single sample in a study of early T cells in non-severe SARS-CoV-2 infection. TCRdb itself ran the 5' RACE reads through MiXCR, one entry per CDR3 protein. The sample contains roughly 83,000 distinct CDR3 sequences, about an eighth of which appear only once. The sample here was whole blood, taken at baseline. These TCRs come from an adult who was a healthcare worker with PCR-confirmed SARS-CoV-2 infection or an uninfected control (not recorded which). CDR3s include the opening cysteine and the closing phenylalanine or tryptophan. Fields, in order: J gene, D gene, V gene, clone size, CDR3 protein, CDR3 DNA. D genes are given only for firm matches. Some rows have no size entry. The others give once, few or many, or a class for an expanded clone.

TRBJ2-2,TRBD2,TRBV4-1,many,CASSQELASGKYRELFF,TGCGCCAGCAGCCAAGAGCTAGCTAGCGGGAAGTATCGGGAGCTGTTTTTT
TRBJ2-7,TRBD2,TRBV20-1,few,CSAPLPTSGYEQYF,TGCAGTGCTCCCCTGCCGACTAGCGGGTACGAGCAGTACTTC
TRBJ2-1,.,TRBV6-5,few,CASSYGTGVMSSNEQFF,TGTGCCAGCAGTTACGGAACGGGGGTAATGAGCAGTAATGAGCAGTTCTTC
TRBJ2-1,.,TRBV29-1,.,CSVGGRHEQFF,TGCAGCGTTGGGGGGCGGCATGAGCAGTTCTTC
TRBJ1-6,TRBD1,TRBV6-5,.,CASSTDRANSPLHF,TGTGCCAGCAGTACCGACAGGGCGAATTCACCCCTCCACTTT
TRBJ1-4,TRBD1,TRBV5-1,few,CASSLRTGPNEKLFF,TGCGCCAGCAGCTTGAGGACAGGTCCTAATGAAAAACTGTTTTTT
TRBJ2-5,TRBD2,TRBV11-2,many,CASSEGTSGRALQTQYF,TGTGCCAGCAGCGAAGGGACTAGCGGGAGGGCCCTCCAGACCCAGTACTTC
TRBJ2-7,.,TRBV1,.,CTSSPWTGDLGEQYF,TGCACCAGCAGCCCCTGGACAGGGGATCTGGGAGAGCAGTACTTC
TRBJ2-1,TRBD2,TRBV6-6,few,CASRLAGLTYNEQFF,TGTGCCAGCAGGTTAGCGGGACTAACCTACAATGAGCAGTTCTTC
TRBJ1-1,.,TRBV9,.,CASSPHLGTGPEAFF,TGTGCCAGCAGCCCTCACCTAGGAACAGGTCCTGAAGCTTTCTTT
TRBJ1-5,TRBD1,TRBV10-3,few,CAISQGANINQPQHF,TGTGCCATCAGTCAGGGGGCGAATATCAATCAGCCCCAGCATTTT
TRBJ1-4,TRBD1,TRBV24-1,.,CATSDPTGGDEKLFF,TGTGCCACCAGTGACCCGACAGGGGGGGACGAAAAACTGTTTTTT
TRBJ2-6,TRBD1,TRBV11-3,.,CASSLEDRASSGANVLTF,TGTGCCAGCAGCTTAGAGGACAGGGCGAGCTCTGGGGCCAACGTCCTGACTTTC
TRBJ2-3,TRBD1,TRBV5-1,few,CASSDGTGTDTQYF,TGCGCCAGCAGCGACGGGACAGGCACAGATACGCAGTATTTT
TRBJ1-2,.,TRBV3-1,.,CASSKNTDLYDGYTF,TGTGCCAGCAGCAAAAACACTGACCTCTATGACGGCTACACCTTC
TRBJ2-5,.,TRBV5-8,.,CATRQRGETQYF,TGTGCCACCCGACAGAGAGGAGAGACCCAGTACTTC
TRBJ1-4,.,TRBV6-1,many,CASKARAETNEKLFF,TGTGCCAGCAAGGCCCGGGCCGAGACTAATGAAAAACTGTTTTTT